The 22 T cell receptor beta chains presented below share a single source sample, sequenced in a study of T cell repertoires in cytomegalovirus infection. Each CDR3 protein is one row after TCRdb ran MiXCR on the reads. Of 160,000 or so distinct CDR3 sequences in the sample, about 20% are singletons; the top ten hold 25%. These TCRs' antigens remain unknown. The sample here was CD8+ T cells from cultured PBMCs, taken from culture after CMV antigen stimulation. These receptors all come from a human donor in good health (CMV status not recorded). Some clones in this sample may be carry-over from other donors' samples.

CDR3 sequence: CASIGGWGPGEGYTF. CDR3 sequence (DNA): TGTGCCAGCATAGGAGGATGGGGTCCGGGAGAAGGCTACACCTTC. The chain uses TRBV27 and TRBJ1-2; D is unresolved. The CDR3 is made up of 15 amino acids. Between the trimmed V and J ends, which lost 7 bases and 8 bases, there was a span of 23 bases. CDR1 MNHEY and CDR2 SMNVEV come from the germline V gene (reference sequence).

CDR3 sequence reads: CASSTRTRYGYTF. The CDR3 DNA reads TGTGCCAGTAGTACTAGGACACGCTATGGCTACACCTTC. V is TRBV19 and J is TRBJ1-2; weak D call: TRBD1 (5 bases). Trimming removed 4 bases at V and 4 bases at J, with 10 bases between. Germline CDR1 LNHDA, CDR2 SQIVND (reference sequence). This CDR3 comprises 13 residues. The variable domain in full, with the rest retrieved from reference TRBV19 and TRBJ1-2, is DGGITQSPKYLFRKEGQNVTLSCEQNLNHDAMYWYRQDPGQGLRLIYYSQIVNDFQKGDIAEGYSVSREKKESFPLTVTSAQKNPTAFYLCASSTRTRYGYTFGSGTRLTVV.

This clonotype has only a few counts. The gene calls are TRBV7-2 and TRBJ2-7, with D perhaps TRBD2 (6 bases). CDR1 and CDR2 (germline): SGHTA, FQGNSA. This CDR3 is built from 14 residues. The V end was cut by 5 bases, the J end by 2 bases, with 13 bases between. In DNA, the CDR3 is TGTGCCAGCAGCGAAGGAGGGTCGGCCTACGAGCAGTACTTC. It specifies CASSEGGSAYEQYF.

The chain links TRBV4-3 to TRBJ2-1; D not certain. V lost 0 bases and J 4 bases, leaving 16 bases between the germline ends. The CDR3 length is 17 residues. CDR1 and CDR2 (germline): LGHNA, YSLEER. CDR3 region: CASSQERWGAPYNEQFF. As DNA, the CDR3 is TGCGCCAGCAGCCAAGAACGCTGGGGTGCCCCGTACAATGAGCAGTTCTTC.

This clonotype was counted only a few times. The CDR3 spells CASSLRSRGENYGYTF. The CDR3 DNA reads TGTGCCAGCAGCTTACGAAGCAGGGGGGAAAACTATGGCTACACCTTC. V gene TRBV7-8 combines with J gene TRBJ1-2; 7 positions match TRBD1. After removal of 2 bases from V and 2 bases from J, the junction contained 8 bases not matched to a gene. The CDR3 consists of 16 residues. From germline, CDR1 is SGHVS and CDR2 FQNEAQ. The full variable domain, completed using reference TRBV7-8 and TRBJ1-2, is GAGVSQSPRYKVAKRGQDVALRCDPISGHVSLFWYQQALGQGPEFLTYFQNEAQLDKSGLPSDRFFAERPEGSVSTLKIQRTQQEDSAVYLCASSLRSRGENYGYTFGSGTRLTVV.

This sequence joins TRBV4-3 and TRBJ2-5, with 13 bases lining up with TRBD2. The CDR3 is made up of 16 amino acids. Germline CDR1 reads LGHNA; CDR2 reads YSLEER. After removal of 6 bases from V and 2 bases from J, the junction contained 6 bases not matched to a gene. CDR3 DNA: TGCGCCAGCAGTGAGACTAGCGGGGGGCCTCAAGAGACCCAGTACTTC. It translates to CASSETSGGPQETQYF.

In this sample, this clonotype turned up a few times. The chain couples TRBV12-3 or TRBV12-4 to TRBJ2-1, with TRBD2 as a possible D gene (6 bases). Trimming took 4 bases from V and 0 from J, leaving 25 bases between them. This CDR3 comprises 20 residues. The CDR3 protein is CASSSHPPSGGGSSYNEQFF. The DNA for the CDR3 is TGTGCCAGCAGTTCCCATCCCCCGAGTGGGGGAGGCAGCTCCTACAATGAGCAGTTCTTC.

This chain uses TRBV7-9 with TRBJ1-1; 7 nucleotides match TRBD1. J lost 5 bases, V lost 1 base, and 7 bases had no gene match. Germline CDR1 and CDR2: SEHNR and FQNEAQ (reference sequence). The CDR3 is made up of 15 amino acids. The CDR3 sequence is CASSLGQGGITEAFF. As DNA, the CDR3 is TGTGCCAGCAGCTTAGGACAGGGAGGGATAACTGAAGCTTTCTTT.

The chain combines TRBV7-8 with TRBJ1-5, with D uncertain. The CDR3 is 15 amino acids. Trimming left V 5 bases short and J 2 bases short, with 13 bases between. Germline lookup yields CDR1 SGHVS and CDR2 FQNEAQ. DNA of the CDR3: TGTGCCAGCAGCCCTAATGGGAATGGCAATCAGCCCCAGCATTTT. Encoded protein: CASSPNGNGNQPQHF.

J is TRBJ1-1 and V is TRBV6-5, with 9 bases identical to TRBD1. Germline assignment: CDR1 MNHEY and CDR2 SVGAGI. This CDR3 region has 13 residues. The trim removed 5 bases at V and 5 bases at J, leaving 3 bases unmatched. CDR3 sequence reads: CASSRQGGTEAFF. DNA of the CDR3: TGTGCCAGCAGTAGACAGGGGGGGACTGAAGCTTTCTTT.

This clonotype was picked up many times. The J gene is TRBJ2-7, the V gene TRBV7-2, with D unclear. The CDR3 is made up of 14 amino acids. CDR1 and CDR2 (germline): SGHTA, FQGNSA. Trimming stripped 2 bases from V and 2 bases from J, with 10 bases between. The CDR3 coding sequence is TGTGCCAGCAGCTTAAAAGGGCCCCCCTACGAGCAGTACTTC. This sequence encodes CASSLKGPPYEQYF.

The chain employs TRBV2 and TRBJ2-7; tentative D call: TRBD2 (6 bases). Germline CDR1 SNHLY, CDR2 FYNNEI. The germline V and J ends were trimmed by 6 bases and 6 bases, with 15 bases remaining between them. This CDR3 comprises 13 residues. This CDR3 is CASSPPGGSEQYF. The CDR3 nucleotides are TGTGCCAGCAGCCCACCCGGAGGGAGCGAGCAGTACTTC.

The CDR3 loop reads CASSQDQLNQPQHF. The CDR3 nucleotides are TGCGCCAGCAGCCAAGATCAACTAAATCAGCCCCAGCATTTT. The J gene is TRBJ1-5, the V gene TRBV4-1; D is uncertain. V was trimmed by 0 bases and J by 4 bases, leaving 7 bases between them. CDR3 length equals 14 residues. Germline values: CDR1 MGHRA, CDR2 YSYEKL.

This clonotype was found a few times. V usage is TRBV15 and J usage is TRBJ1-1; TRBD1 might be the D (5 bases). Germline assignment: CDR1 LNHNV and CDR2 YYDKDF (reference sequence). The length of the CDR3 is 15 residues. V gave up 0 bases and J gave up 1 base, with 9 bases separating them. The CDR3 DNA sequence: TGTGCCACCAGCAGAGATACAGGATCGAACACTGAAGCTTTCTTT. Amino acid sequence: CATSRDTGSNTEAFF. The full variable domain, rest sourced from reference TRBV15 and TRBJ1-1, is DAMVIQNPRYQVTQFGKPVTLSCSQTLNHNVMYWYQQKSSQAPKLLFHYYDKDFNNEADTPDNFQSRRPNTSFCFLDIRSPGLGDTAMYLCATSRDTGSNTEAFFGQGTRLTVV.

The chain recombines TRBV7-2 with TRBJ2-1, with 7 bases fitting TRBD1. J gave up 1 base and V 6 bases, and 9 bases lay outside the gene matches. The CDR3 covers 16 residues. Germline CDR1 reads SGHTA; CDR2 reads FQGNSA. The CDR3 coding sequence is TGTACCAGCAGAGCTAACAGGGGCGTTTCCTACAATGAGCAGTTCTTC. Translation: CTSRANRGVSYNEQFF.

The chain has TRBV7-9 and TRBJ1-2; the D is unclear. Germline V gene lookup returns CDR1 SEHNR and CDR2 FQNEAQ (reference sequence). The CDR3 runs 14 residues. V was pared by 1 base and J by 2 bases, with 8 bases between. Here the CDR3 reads CASSLEPRNYGYTF. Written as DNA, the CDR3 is TGTGCCAGCAGCTTAGAGCCCAGAAACTATGGCTACACCTTC.

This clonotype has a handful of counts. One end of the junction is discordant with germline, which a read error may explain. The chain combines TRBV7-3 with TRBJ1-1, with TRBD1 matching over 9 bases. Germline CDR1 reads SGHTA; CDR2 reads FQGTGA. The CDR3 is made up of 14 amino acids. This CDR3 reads CASSLTGGIAEAFF. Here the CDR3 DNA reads TGTGCCAGCAGCCTAACAGGGGGCATCGCTGAAGCTTTCTTT.

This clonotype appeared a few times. This chain's CDR3 is CASSPSTGGNEQYF. As DNA, the CDR3 is TGCGCCAGCAGCCCGTCGACAGGGGGGAACGAGCAGTACTTC. The V call is TRBV4-1, the J call TRBJ2-7; 9 bases match TRBD1. Germline V lookup: CDR1 MGHRA, CDR2 YSYEKL. J gave up 5 bases and V 4 bases, and 6 bases lay outside the gene matches. CDR3 length equals 14 residues.

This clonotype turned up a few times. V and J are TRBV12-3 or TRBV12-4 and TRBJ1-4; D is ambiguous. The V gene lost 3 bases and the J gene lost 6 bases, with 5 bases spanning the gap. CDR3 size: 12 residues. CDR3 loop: CASSFDDEKLFF. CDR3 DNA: TGTGCCAGCAGTTTCGACGATGAAAAACTGTTTTTT.

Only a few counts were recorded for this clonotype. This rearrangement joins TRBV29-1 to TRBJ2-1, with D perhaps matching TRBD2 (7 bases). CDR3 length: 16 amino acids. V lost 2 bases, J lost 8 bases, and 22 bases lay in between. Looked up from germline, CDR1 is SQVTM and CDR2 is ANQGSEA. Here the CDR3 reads CSVERGGGTFNDEQFF. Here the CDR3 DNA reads TGCAGCGTTGAAAGAGGGGGGGGGACTTTCAATGATGAGCAGTTCTTC.

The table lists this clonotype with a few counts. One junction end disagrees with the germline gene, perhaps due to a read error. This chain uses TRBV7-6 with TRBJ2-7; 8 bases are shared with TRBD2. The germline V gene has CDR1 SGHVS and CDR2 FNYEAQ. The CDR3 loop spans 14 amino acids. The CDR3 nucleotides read TGTGCTAGCAGCCCCGGACTAGCCACCTACGAGCAGTACTTC. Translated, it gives CASSPGLATYEQYF. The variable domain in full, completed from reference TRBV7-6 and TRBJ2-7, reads GAGVSQSPRYKVTKRGQDVALRCDPISGHVSLYWYRQALGQGPEFLTYFNYEAQQDKSGLPNDRFSAERPEGSISTLTIQRTEQRDSAMYRCASSPGLATYEQYFGPGTRLTVT.

CDR3 region: CASSLSGTEVSEQYF. The DNA for the CDR3 is TGTGCCAGCAGTTTATCCGGGACAGAAGTTTCCGAGCAGTACTTC. V usage is TRBV27 and J usage is TRBJ2-7; 7 bases are a match to TRBD1. V gave up 0 bases and J gave up 6 bases; unmatched junction bases: 8. The CDR3 loop spans 15 amino acids. CDR1 and CDR2 (germline): MNHEY, SMNVEV (reference sequence).